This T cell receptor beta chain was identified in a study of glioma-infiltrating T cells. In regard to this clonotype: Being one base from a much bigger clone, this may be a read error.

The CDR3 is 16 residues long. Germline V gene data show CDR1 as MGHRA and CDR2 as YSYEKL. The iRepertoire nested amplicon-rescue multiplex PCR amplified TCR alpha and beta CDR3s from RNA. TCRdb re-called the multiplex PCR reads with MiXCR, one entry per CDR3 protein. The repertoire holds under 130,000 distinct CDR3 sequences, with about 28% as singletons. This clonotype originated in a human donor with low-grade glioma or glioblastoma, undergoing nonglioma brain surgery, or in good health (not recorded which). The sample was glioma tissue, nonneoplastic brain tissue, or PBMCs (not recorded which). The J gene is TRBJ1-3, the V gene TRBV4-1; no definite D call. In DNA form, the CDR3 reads TGCGCCAGCAGACAAGGAGGCGGGTCGCGAGGAAACACCATATATTTT. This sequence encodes CASRQGGGSRGNTIYF.